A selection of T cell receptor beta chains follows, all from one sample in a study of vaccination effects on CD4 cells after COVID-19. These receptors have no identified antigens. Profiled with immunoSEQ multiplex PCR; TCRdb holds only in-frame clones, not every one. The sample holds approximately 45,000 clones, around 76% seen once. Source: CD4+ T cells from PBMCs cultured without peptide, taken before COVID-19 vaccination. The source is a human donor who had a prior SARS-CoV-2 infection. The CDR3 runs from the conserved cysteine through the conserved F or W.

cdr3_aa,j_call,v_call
CASSVGAWGTETPYEQYF,TRBJ2-7,TRBV2
CASSQPGVGYEQYF,TRBJ2-7,TRBV6-2/TRBV6-3
CASSLRRDGGTDTQYF,TRBJ2-3,TRBV11-3
CATSSPTYGYTF,TRBJ1-2,TRBV24-1
CASSEEQGISYEQYF,TRBJ2-7,TRBV6-1
CASGSGGRNEQFF,TRBJ2-1,TRBV28
CASSFSGGASNEQFF,TRBJ2-1,TRBV11-2
CASSPSWGGYEQYF,TRBJ2-7,TRBV11-2
CASSPDRELTDTQYF,TRBJ2-3,TRBV5-5
CATRTGGGDTQYF,TRBJ2-3,TRBV6-5
CASSKELAGGVSTDTQYF,TRBJ2-3,TRBV21-1
CASSLERTYEQYF,TRBJ2-7,TRBV11-3
CASSSGYGYTF,TRBJ1-2,TRBV6-5
CASSRPLPKPPTDLNTEAFF,TRBJ1-1,TRBV4-1
CASTTGWVAEAFF,TRBJ1-1,TRBV27
CASSAHPGRVNSPLHF,TRBJ1-6,TRBV9
CASSLAGGRPQYF,TRBJ2-3,TRBV11-3
CASSPLSGVEKTQYF,TRBJ2-5,TRBV18
CASSPGLAVFYEQFF,TRBJ2-1,TRBV5-6
CASSLGAGGSYTF,TRBJ1-2,TRBV5-1
CASSTDNSGNTIYF,TRBJ1-3,TRBV19
CASSDRGEAQPQHF,TRBJ1-5,TRBV6-1
CASSLWWGGNTEAFF,TRBJ1-1,TRBV5-5
CASSPSVYEKLFF,TRBJ1-4,TRBV6-6
CASSQDRAGAHTINNEQFF,TRBJ2-1,TRBV3-1/TRBV3-2
CASSTGTGGYNEQFF,TRBJ2-1,TRBV7-9
CASFLGGTDTQYF,TRBJ2-3,TRBV5-1
CASSHRLAGGSDTQYF,TRBJ2-3,TRBV3-1/TRBV3-2